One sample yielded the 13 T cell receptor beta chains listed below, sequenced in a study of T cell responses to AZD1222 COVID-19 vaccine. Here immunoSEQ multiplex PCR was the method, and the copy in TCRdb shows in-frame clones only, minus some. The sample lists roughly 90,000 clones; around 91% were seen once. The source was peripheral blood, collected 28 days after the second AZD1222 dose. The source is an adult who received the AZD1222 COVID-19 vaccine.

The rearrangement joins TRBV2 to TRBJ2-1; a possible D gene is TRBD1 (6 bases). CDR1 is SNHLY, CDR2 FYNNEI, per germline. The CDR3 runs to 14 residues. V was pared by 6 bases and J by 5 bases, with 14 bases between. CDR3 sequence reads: CASSAGRTDNEQFF. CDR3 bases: TGTGCCAGCAGCGCAGGTCGGACAGACAATGAGCAGTTCTTC.

CDR3 in amino acids: CASSDSSGKGMETQYF. The CDR3 DNA sequence: TGTGCCAGCAGTGACTCATCGGGAAAGGGTATGGAGACCCAGTACTTC. The V gene is TRBV6-4, the J gene TRBJ2-5; a possible D gene is TRBD2 (5 bases). The ends were cut back, 0 bases at V and 5 bases at J, with 16 bases in the middle. Germline CDR1 is MRHNA and CDR2 is SNTAGT. The CDR3 has 16 amino acids.

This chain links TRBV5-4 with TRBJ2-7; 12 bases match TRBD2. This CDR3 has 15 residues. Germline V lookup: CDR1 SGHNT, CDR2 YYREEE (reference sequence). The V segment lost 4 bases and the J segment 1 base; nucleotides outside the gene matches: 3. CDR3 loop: CASSLTSGGSYEQYF. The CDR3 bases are TGTGCCAGCAGCCTGACTAGCGGGGGTTCCTACGAGCAGTACTTC.

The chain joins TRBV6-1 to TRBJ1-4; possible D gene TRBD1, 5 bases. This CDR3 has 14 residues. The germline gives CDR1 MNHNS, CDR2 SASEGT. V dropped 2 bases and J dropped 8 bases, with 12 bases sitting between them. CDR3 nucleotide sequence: TGTGCCAGCAGTGAATTATGGGGGATAGAAAAACTGTTTTTT. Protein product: CASSELWGIEKLFF.

CDR3 loop: CASSLGRGDTQYF. In DNA, the CDR3 is TGTGCCAGCAGTTTAGGGAGGGGAGATACGCAGTATTTT. This chain uses TRBV12-3 or TRBV12-4 with TRBJ2-3; a possible D gene is TRBD2 (6 bases). V was pared by 1 base and J by 5 bases, with 7 bases between. The CDR3 is 13 amino acids.

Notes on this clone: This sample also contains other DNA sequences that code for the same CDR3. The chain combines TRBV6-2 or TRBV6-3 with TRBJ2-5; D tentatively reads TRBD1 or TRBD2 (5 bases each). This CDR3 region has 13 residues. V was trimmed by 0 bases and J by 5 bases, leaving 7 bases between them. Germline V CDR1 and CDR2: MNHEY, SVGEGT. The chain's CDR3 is CASSYSWGETQYF. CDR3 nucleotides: TGTGCCAGCAGTTACTCCTGGGGGGAGACCCAGTACTTC.

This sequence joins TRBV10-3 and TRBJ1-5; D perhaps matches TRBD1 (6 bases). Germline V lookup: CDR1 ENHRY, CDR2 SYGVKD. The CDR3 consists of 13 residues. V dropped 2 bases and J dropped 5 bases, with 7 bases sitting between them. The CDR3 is CAISENRDQPQHF. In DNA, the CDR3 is TGTGCCATCAGTGAGAACAGGGATCAGCCCCAGCATTTT.

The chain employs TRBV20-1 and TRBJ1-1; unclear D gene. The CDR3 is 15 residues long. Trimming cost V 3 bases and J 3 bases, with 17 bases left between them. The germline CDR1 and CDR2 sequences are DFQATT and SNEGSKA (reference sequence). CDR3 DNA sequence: TGCAGTGCTAGTCCTCCCCAGACGTCGGACACTGAAGCTTTCTTT. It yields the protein CSASPPQTSDTEAFF.

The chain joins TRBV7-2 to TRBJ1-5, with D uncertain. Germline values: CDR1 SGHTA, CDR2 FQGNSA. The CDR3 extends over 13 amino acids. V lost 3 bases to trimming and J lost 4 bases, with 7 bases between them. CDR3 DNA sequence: TGTGCCAGCAGCTTCGATGTTAATCAGCCCCAGCATTTT. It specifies CASSFDVNQPQHF.

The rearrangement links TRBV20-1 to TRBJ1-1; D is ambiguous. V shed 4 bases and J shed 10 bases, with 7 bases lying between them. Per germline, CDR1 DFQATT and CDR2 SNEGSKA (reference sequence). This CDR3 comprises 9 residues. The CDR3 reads CSAKNGAFF. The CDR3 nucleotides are TGCAGTGCTAAGAACGGAGCTTTCTTT.

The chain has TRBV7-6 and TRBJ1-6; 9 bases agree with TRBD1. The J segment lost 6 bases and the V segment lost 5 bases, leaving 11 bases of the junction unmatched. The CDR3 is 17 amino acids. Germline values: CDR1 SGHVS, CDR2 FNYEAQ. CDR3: CASSIGQGFTVNSPLHF. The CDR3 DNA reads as TGTGCCAGCAGCATCGGACAGGGGTTTACGGTTAATTCACCCCTCCACTTT.

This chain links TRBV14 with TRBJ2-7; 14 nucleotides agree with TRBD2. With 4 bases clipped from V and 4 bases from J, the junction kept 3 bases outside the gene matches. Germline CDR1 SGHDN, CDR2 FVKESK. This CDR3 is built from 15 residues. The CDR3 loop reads CASSPRTSGGYEQYF. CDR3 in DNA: TGTGCCAGCAGCCCTAGGACTAGCGGGGGGTACGAGCAGTACTTC.

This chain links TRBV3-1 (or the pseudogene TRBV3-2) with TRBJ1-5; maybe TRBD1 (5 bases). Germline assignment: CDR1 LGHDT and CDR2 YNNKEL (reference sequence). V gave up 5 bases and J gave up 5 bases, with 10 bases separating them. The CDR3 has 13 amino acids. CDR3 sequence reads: CASSSQGDQPQHF. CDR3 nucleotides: TGTGCCAGCAGCTCGCAGGGAGATCAGCCCCAGCATTTT.